The clone carrying this T cell receptor beta chain turned up a few times. Its matching antigen is unknown. This entry comes from a study of blood T cells in healthy people across ages. Next came a second PCR, run for 7 to 11 cycles, which used a sample-barcoded 5' primer along with a J-beta primer mix. TCRdb re-derived calls from the 5' RACE reads in MiXCR, one entry per CDR3 protein. The top ten hold roughly 24% of the sample, which has hundreds of thousands of distinct CDR3 sequences, more than 50% seen once. Overall study findings and caveats: Per-million-T-cell TCR beta diversity fell roughly linearly with age.

J lost 6 bases, V lost 3 bases, and 0 bases had no gene match. CDR1 is MDHEN and CDR2 is SYDVKM in the germline V gene. This CDR3 has 12 residues. The chain couples TRBV28 to TRBJ2-5; 8 bases match TRBD1. The receptor was isolated from a man in his forties in good health. Material: blood. CDR3 sequence: CASSFRGQTQYF. For the CDR3, the DNA is TGTGCCAGCAGTTTCAGGGGGCAGACCCAGTACTTC.